A single sample gave rise to the 32 T cell receptor beta chains below, sequenced in a study of T cell responses to AZD1222 COVID-19 vaccine. Repertoires were generated with immunoSEQ multiplex PCR, while TCRdb's copy carries only in-frame clones and drops some. This sample yields 150,000 to 180,000 clones, of which around 90% are seen a single time; under 20% belongs to the top ten. The source material was peripheral blood, sampled on day 0 of AZD1222 vaccination. The receptors derive from an adult in good health.

This clone was recorded once. This chain links TRBV19 with TRBJ2-4, with TRBD1 identical over 10 bases. With V trimmed by 3 bases and J by 6 bases, 5 bases remained unmatched. This CDR3 has 15 amino acids. Germline V gene data show CDR1 as LNHDA and CDR2 as SQIVND (reference sequence). CDR3 protein: CASSIQTGGTNIQYF. Written as DNA, the CDR3 is TGTGCCAGTAGTATCCAGACAGGGGGCACAAACATTCAGTACTTC.

The chain carries TRBV19 and TRBJ2-1; TRBD2 matches 11 bases. Trimming took 1 base from V and 9 from J; bases not matched to a gene: 8. The CDR3 totals 16 residues. Germline V gene sequence: CDR1 LNHDA, CDR2 SQIVND (reference sequence). The CDR3, as DNA: TGTGCCAGTAGTATAGTAGATAGCGGGGGGGCCGGTGAGCAGTTCTTC. Its protein is CASSIVDSGGAGEQFF.

CDR3 protein: CASSDRGSAAFF. The CDR3 nucleotides read TGCGCCAGCAGTGACAGGGGGAGCGCAGCTTTCTTT. The chain links TRBV10-1 to TRBJ1-1; TRBD1 matches 7 bases. This CDR3 spans 12 amino acids. Germline lookup yields CDR1 WNHNN and CDR2 SYGVQD (reference sequence). V lost 3 bases and J lost 10; bases outside the gene matches: 5.

The rearrangement uses TRBV7-6 and TRBJ1-2; perhaps TRBD1 as D (5 bases). Germline CDR1 is SGHVS and CDR2 is FNYEAQ. This CDR3 region has 14 residues. V lost 5 bases to trimming and J lost 5 bases, with 15 bases between them. The CDR3 is CASSPGQGPYGYTF. The CDR3 bases are TGTGCCAGCAGCCCAGGGCAGGGTCCTTATGGCTACACCTTC.

The gene calls are TRBV11-3 and TRBJ2-3; either TRBD1 or TRBD2 may supply D (5 bases each). This CDR3 spans 16 amino acids. Germline lookup yields CDR1 SGHNT and CDR2 YENEEA. Trimming took 5 bases from V and 0 from J, leaving 15 bases between them. The CDR3 nucleotides read TGTGCCAGCAGCCCACCAGGGCTAGCTAGCACAGATACGCAGTATTTT. Translation: CASSPPGLASTDTQYF.

The chain links TRBV5-1 to TRBJ1-5, with 7 bases aligning to TRBD1. Germline CDR1 is SGHRS and CDR2 is YFSETQ. The length of the CDR3 is 14 residues. Trimming took 5 bases from V and 7 from J; bases not matched to a gene: 9. CDR3 sequence (DNA): TGCGCCAGCAGTGGGGGGCAGGGGGGCCAGCCCCAGCATTTT. This gives the protein CASSGGQGGQPQHF.

This chain links TRBV18 with TRBJ2-1, with D tentatively TRBD1 (5 bases). This CDR3 is 14 amino acids long. The ends were cut back, 5 bases at V and 6 bases at J, with 14 bases in the middle. Germline CDR1 is KGHSH and CDR2 is LQKENI. CDR3 protein: CASSFDSPSNEQFF. The CDR3 nucleotides read TGTGCCAGCTCATTCGACAGCCCAAGCAATGAGCAGTTCTTC.

V usage is TRBV5-8 and J usage is TRBJ2-6; unclear D gene. With 0 bases removed from V and 4 bases from J, the gap between germline ends came to 17 bases. Germline V CDR1 and CDR2: SGHTS, YDEGEE. The CDR3 covers 18 residues. Written as DNA, the CDR3 is TGTGCCAGCAGCTTGGTTGGAATTGGAGCGCAAGGGGCCAACGTCCTGACTTTC. This encodes CASSLVGIGAQGANVLTF. Supplemented by reference TRBV5-8 and TRBJ2-6, the full variable domain reads EAGVTQSPTHLIKTRGQQATLRCSPISGHTSVYWYQQALGLGLQFLLWYDEGEERNRGNFPPRFSGRQFPNYSSELNVNALELEDSALYLCASSLVGIGAQGANVLTFGAGSRLTVL.

The chain is built from TRBV27 and TRBJ1-1; possibly TRBD1 for D (6 bases). Germline CDR1 reads MNHEY; CDR2 reads SMNVEV (reference sequence). Trimming shortened V by 6 bases and J by 3 bases, and 14 bases separated the two germline ends. The CDR3 covers 14 residues. The CDR3 is CASRSGQRYTEAFF. The CDR3 bases are TGTGCCAGCAGGAGCGGACAGCGGTACACTGAAGCTTTCTTT.

V usage is TRBV2 and J usage is TRBJ2-5; D is possibly TRBD2 (5 bases). CDR1 is SNHLY, CDR2 FYNNEI, per germline. This CDR3 has 15 amino acids. Trimming stripped 3 bases from V and 4 bases from J, with 15 bases between. CDR3 sequence reads: CASSDFDPSIETQYF. CDR3 nucleotides: TGTGCCAGCAGTGATTTCGACCCTAGCATAGAGACCCAGTACTTC.

The rearrangement links TRBV6-2 or TRBV6-3 to TRBJ2-7; 10 bases map to TRBD1. Trimming removed 5 bases from V and 5 bases from J; junction bases left unmatched: 15. The CDR3 totals 17 residues. The germline CDR1 and CDR2 sequences are MNHEY and SVGEGT. The CDR3 reads CASSPPRRTGGFHEQYF. CDR3 in DNA: TGTGCCAGCAGTCCGCCCCGCCGGACAGGGGGTTTTCACGAGCAGTACTTC.

The V gene is TRBV27, the J gene TRBJ2-1, with 14 bases that match TRBD2. The V gene's germline CDR1 is MNHEY and CDR2 SMNVEV (reference sequence). The J segment lost 9 bases and the V segment lost 3 bases, leaving 1 base of the junction unmatched. The CDR3 extends over 14 amino acids. The chain's CDR3 is CASSFGLAGGEQFF. CDR3 nucleotides: TGTGCCAGCAGTTTTGGACTAGCGGGGGGTGAGCAGTTCTTC.

The table lists this clone with a count of one. The CDR3 nucleotides are TGTGCCAGCAGCCGGGGACAGGGGCGAGCTGAAGCTTTCTTT. Its protein product is CASSRGQGRAEAFF. The rearrangement links TRBV5-4 to TRBJ1-1, with 10 bases that match TRBD1. The CDR3 runs 14 residues. Trimming removed 4 bases from V and 6 bases from J; junction bases left unmatched: 6. Germline CDR1 SGHNT, CDR2 YYREEE (reference sequence).

The chain carries TRBV7-3 and TRBJ1-1; no definite D call. V was clipped by 0 bases and J by 4 bases, with 12 bases between them. The germline gives CDR1 SGHTA, CDR2 FQGTGA. The CDR3 totals 15 residues. CDR3 sequence: CASSLTRLGGTEAFF. The DNA of the CDR3 is TGTGCCAGCAGCTTAACCCGGCTGGGTGGCACTGAAGCTTTCTTT.

This clone was detected once. Here the CDR3 DNA reads TGTGCCATCCCGGAAGGGGAGCGGCGGCCCTCCTACGAGCAGTACTTC. It encodes CAIPEGERRPSYEQYF. The chain has TRBV10-3 and TRBJ2-7, with D perhaps matching TRBD1 or TRBD2 (5 bases each). The CDR3 is 16 residues long. CDR1 is ENHRY, CDR2 SYGVKD, per germline. Trimming removed 8 bases from V and 0 bases from J, with 20 bases in between.

The chain links TRBV6-5 to TRBJ1-2; weak D call: TRBD1 (5 bases). CDR1 and CDR2 from the germline V gene are MNHEY and SVGAGI. The CDR3 covers 15 residues. Trimming left V 3 bases short and J 0 bases short, with 11 bases between. The CDR3 sequence: CASSYAGAANYGYTF. CDR3 sequence (DNA): TGTGCCAGCAGTTATGCCGGGGCGGCTAACTATGGCTACACCTTC.

V gene TRBV29-1 combines with J gene TRBJ1-6; TRBD1 matches 10 bases. Trimming took 6 bases from V and 8 from J; bases not matched to a gene: 7. Germline values: CDR1 SQVTM, CDR2 ANQGSEA. This CDR3 comprises 14 residues. For the CDR3, the DNA is TGCAGCGTCAAGACAGGGGGCGGTTATTCACCCCTCCACTTT. Amino acid sequence: CSVKTGGGYSPLHF.

The rearrangement uses TRBV7-9 and TRBJ1-2, with D maybe TRBD1 (5 bases). The CDR3 runs to 17 residues. V dropped 2 bases and J dropped 3 bases, with 19 bases sitting between them. Germline V gives CDR1 SEHNR, CDR2 FQNEAQ (reference sequence). The CDR3, as DNA: TGTGCCAGCAGCTTATACCCCAGGGAAACCCTTGACTATGGCTACACCTTC. It yields the protein CASSLYPRETLDYGYTF.

The genes are TRBV24-1 and TRBJ2-3, with a tentative D call TRBD1 (6 bases). The CDR3 is 15 residues long. Trimming removed 4 bases from V and 3 bases from J, with 13 bases in between. Germline-derived CDR1 and CDR2 are KGHDR and SFDVKD. DNA of the CDR3: TGTGCCACCAGTGAGCCTCAGGGGCCGACAGATACGCAGTATTTT. Its translation: CATSEPQGPTDTQYF.

J is TRBJ2-7 and V is TRBV3-1 (or the pseudogene TRBV3-2); 8 positions match TRBD1. V lost 1 base and J lost 5; bases outside the gene matches: 7. CDR3 length: 15 amino acids. The V gene's germline CDR1 is LGHDT and CDR2 YNNKEL (reference sequence). The CDR3 is CASSQAAGGYHEQYF. The CDR3 DNA sequence: TGTGCCAGCAGCCAAGCGGCAGGGGGCTACCACGAGCAGTACTTC.

The rearrangement uses TRBV7-2 and TRBJ1-1; D is unresolved. Deletions cut 4 bases from V and 0 bases from J, with 9 bases between. Per germline, CDR1 SGHTA and CDR2 FQGNSA. The CDR3 totals 14 residues. CDR3 region: CASSSYSVNTEAFF. CDR3 in DNA: TGTGCCAGCAGCTCCTACTCCGTGAACACTGAAGCTTTCTTT.

The chain carries TRBV12-3 or TRBV12-4 and TRBJ2-1; the D is unclear. The ends were cut back, 5 bases at V and 6 bases at J, with 11 bases in the middle. The CDR3 runs 13 residues. CDR3 coding DNA: TGTGCCAGCAGTCTGGACGCTTTCAATGAGCAGTTCTTC. Its translation is CASSLDAFNEQFF.

The genes are TRBV6-4 and TRBJ2-2, with TRBD2 as a possible D gene (5 bases). Germline V gene sequence: CDR1 MRHNA, CDR2 SNTAGT. Trimming took off 0 bases at V and 7 bases at J, with 9 bases between the two ends. This CDR3 is built from 14 residues. The CDR3 protein is CASSDSNSVGELFF. The DNA for the CDR3 is TGTGCCAGCAGTGACTCGAATAGCGTCGGGGAGCTGTTTTTT.

This rearrangement joins TRBV7-2 to TRBJ2-7; 12 positions agree with TRBD2. CDR1 is SGHTA, CDR2 FQGNSA, per germline. The CDR3 length is 17 residues. Germline trimming cut 5 bases from V and 4 bases from J; bases unmatched to any gene: 12. The CDR3 sequence: CASSHGPTSGSGYEQYF. Written as DNA, the CDR3 is TGTGCCAGCAGCCATGGCCCGACTAGCGGGAGTGGATACGAGCAGTACTTC. Combining the CDR3 with reference TRBV7-2 and TRBJ2-7 gives the whole variable domain GAGVSQSPSNKVTEKGKDVELRCDPISGHTALYWYRQSLGQGLEFLIYFQGNSAPDKSGLPSDRFSAERTGGSVSTLTIQRTQQEDSAVYLCASSHGPTSGSGYEQYFGPGTRLTVT.

The V gene is TRBV5-4, the J gene TRBJ1-1; D gene uncertain. The germline V gene encodes CDR1 SGHNT and CDR2 YYREEE (reference sequence). The length of the CDR3 is 14 residues. V lost 3 bases and J 0 bases, leaving 9 bases between the germline ends. Written as DNA, the CDR3 is TGTGCCAGCAGCTCCAAGACGGTGAACACTGAAGCTTTCTTT. Amino acid sequence: CASSSKTVNTEAFF.

The chain couples TRBV2 to TRBJ1-1; D call uncertain. V was trimmed by 2 bases and J by 1 base, leaving 5 bases between them. CDR3 length equals 13 residues. Germline CDR1 reads SNHLY; CDR2 reads FYNNEI. The CDR3 loop is CASSESGNTEAFF. The CDR3 nucleotides are TGTGCCAGCAGTGAATCGGGGAACACTGAAGCTTTCTTT.

The CDR3 sequence: CASSYQGGSPLHF. For the CDR3, the DNA is TGTGCCAGCAGTTATCAGGGGGGCTCACCCCTCCACTTT. The chain couples TRBV6-5 to TRBJ1-6; 7 bases fit TRBD1. J was trimmed by 10 bases and V by 3 bases; bases with no gene match: 3. Germline V gene lookup returns CDR1 MNHEY and CDR2 SVGAGI. There are 13 residues in the CDR3.

V gene TRBV15 combines with J gene TRBJ1-5; D is unclear. This CDR3 spans 13 amino acids. Trimming pared 2 bases from V and 4 bases from J, leaving 6 bases between. Germline V CDR1 and CDR2: LNHNV, YYDKDF (reference sequence). Here the CDR3 reads CATSRRQNQPQHF. The CDR3 nucleotides read TGTGCCACCAGCAGAAGACAAAATCAGCCCCAGCATTTT.

The chain uses TRBV3-1 (or the pseudogene TRBV3-2) and TRBJ1-1; 11 bases map to TRBD1. Germline CDR1 LGHDT, CDR2 YNNKEL (reference sequence). V dropped 3 bases and J dropped 3; count of bases not matched to a gene: 3. This CDR3 contains 15 residues. The DNA for the CDR3 is TGTGCCAGCAGCCAGGGACAGGGGGGGGACACTGAAGCTTTCTTT. Protein product: CASSQGQGGDTEAFF.

The V gene is TRBV5-1, the J gene TRBJ1-1; D call uncertain. Germline loops: CDR1 SGHRS, CDR2 YFSETQ. This CDR3 spans 14 amino acids. Trimming removed 0 bases at V and 4 bases at J, with 10 bases between. In nucleotides, the CDR3 is TGCGCCAGCAGCTTGGTCCCGGTCGGCACTGAAGCTTTCTTT. Its translation: CASSLVPVGTEAFF. Combining the CDR3 with reference TRBV5-1 and TRBJ1-1 gives the whole variable domain KAGVTQTPRYLIKTRGQQVTLSCSPISGHRSVSWYQQTPGQGLQFLFEYFSETQRNKGNFPGRFSGRQFSNSRSEMNVSTLELGDSALYLCASSLVPVGTEAFFGQGTRLTVV.

The V gene is TRBV27, the J gene TRBJ2-7, with D hard to call. V shed 0 bases and J shed 6 bases, with 3 bases lying between them. The CDR3 is 11 residues long. Per the germline V gene, CDR1 is MNHEY and CDR2 is SMNVEV (reference sequence). The CDR3 bases are TGTGCCAGCAGTTTATCTGGCGAGCAGTACTTC. This gives the protein CASSLSGEQYF.

The J gene is TRBJ2-7, the V gene TRBV6-5, with a possible D match to TRBD2 (6 bases). The CDR3 length is 14 residues. V lost 5 bases, J lost 1 base, and 12 bases lay in between. The germline V gene encodes CDR1 MNHEY and CDR2 SVGAGI. The CDR3 here is CASSRGAGSYEQYF. The CDR3 bases are TGTGCCAGCAGTCGAGGTGCGGGGTCCTACGAGCAGTACTTC.